Only one count was recorded for the clone carrying this T cell receptor (beta chain). The antigen is unknown. This entry is derived from a study of cytomegalovirus exposure and HLA in healthy donors. Notes on the study in general: Accurate prediction of HLA-A and HLA-B alleles (for most subjects) was reportedly achieved from TCR beta sequences. Trimming of TCR beta V- and J-genes showed a link, identified in a later analysis, to a missense DCLRE1C variant. A few chains tied to CMV proved CMV antigen-specific in vitro.

Primers for the PCR totalled 60 Vbeta and 13 Jbeta. This table comes from immunoSEQ multiplex PCR, and its TCRdb copy is limited to in-frame clones, with some not included. The sample contains some 250,000 clones, around 76% of which appear only once. This CDR3 is 14 amino acids long. Trimming took 2 bases from V and 5 from J; bases not matched to a gene: 6. Looked up from germline, CDR1 is WNHNN and CDR2 is SYGVQD (reference sequence). The rearrangement joins TRBV10-1 to TRBJ2-7; 7 nucleotides line up with TRBD1. The source material was PBMCs. The receptor's source is a woman aged 40-49 years in good health and CMV-seropositive. The CDR3 DNA follows: TGCGCCAGCAGTGAGACAGACAGGGACAACGAGCAGTACTTC. Its translation is CASSETDRDNEQYF.